In its sample, the clone carrying this T cell receptor (beta chain) was seen a few times. Its antigen is currently unknown. The sample is drawn from a study of T cells after yellow fever vaccination. Across the whole study: It was SMART-Seq v4 Ultra Low Input that prepared the fractions with low cell numbers.

TCRdb processed the 5' RACE reads anew with MiXCR; each CDR3 protein has one entry. The table includes hundreds of thousands of distinct CDR3 sequences, around 19% detected once. Findings of the study overall: From the bulk population, abundant clonotypes could contaminate and appear within FACS-sorted repertoires. Only a minor proportion of clonotypes was detected across both CD4 and CD8 compartments. Boosting was followed by the reappearance of most primary-vaccination clones (around 96% CD4, 70% to 90% CD8).

Germline lookup yields CDR1 KGHSH and CDR2 LQKENI. The CDR3 is made up of 16 amino acids. With 3 bases removed from V and 1 base from J, the gap between germline ends came to 16 bases. The sample here was PBMCs, taken before the yellow fever booster vaccination. This TCR derives from a man aged 18 to 29 who received the YFV17D yellow fever vaccine. The rearrangement links TRBV18 to TRBJ2-7; TRBD2 might be the D (5 bases). Here the CDR3 reads CASSPPSAGGSYEQYF. DNA for the CDR3: TGTGCCAGCTCACCCCCGTCCGCTGGAGGATCCTACGAGCAGTACTTC.